This record concerns one T cell receptor beta chain sequence. Amplification of TCR beta CDR3 regions was performed using RNA transcripts as template. The TCR CDR3 was amplified in a first-round RT-PCR using the HTBI primer set. Using its own MiXCR run on the multiplex PCR reads, TCRdb lists one record per CDR3 protein. The sample lists hundreds of thousands of distinct CDR3 sequences; around 13% were seen once. These data come from a study of T cells in Graves' hyperthyroidism and ophthalmopathy. Aged 18 to 65, the patients had hyperthyroidism that was newly diagnosed and had lasted under 2 months. This CDR3 has 15 residues. V dropped 2 bases and J dropped 3 bases, with 14 bases sitting between them.

The source is a woman aged 18-29 years with Graves' hyperthyroidism. The V and J genes are TRBV12-3 or TRBV12-4 and TRBJ2-7; maybe TRBD1 (5 bases). The sample taken for sequencing was blood. The CDR3 DNA is TGTGCCAGCAGTTTATCATCCTTAGGGGACTACGAGCAGTACTTC. It translates to CASSLSSLGDYEQYF.